The 3 T cell receptor beta chains below come from one sample, sequenced in a study of regulatory and conventional T cells in RAG deficiency. Conventional CD4+ T cells were sorted from blood as CD25-low CD127-high cells. Data came from immunoSEQ multiplex PCR; TCRdb stores just in-frame clones and leaves some out. Of approximately 30,000 clones listed, approximately 96% are singletons. A further study also used this sample, focusing on regulatory T cells. That paper notes: The primer mix had 52 TRBV and 13 TRBJ primers.

The sequenced sample was CD25- CD4+ T cells sorted from blood. All receptors derive from a human donor in good health.

The chain combines TRBV18 with TRBJ1-2; D not certain. Trimming removed 3 bases at V and 6 bases at J, with 11 bases between. Germline loops: CDR1 KGHSH, CDR2 LQKENI. The CDR3 sequence is 13 residues long. The CDR3 sequence is CASSPPLRDGYTF. CDR3 DNA sequence: TGTGCCAGCTCACCCCCCCTGCGTGATGGCTACACCTTC.

The chain joins TRBV12-5 to TRBJ2-7; 7 bases are a match to TRBD1. The V gene's germline CDR1 is LGHNT and CDR2 FRNRAP. V gave up 1 base and J gave up 3 bases; unmatched junction bases: 0. CDR3 length: 13 amino acids. CDR3: CASGLDRGYEQYF. The DNA of the CDR3 is TGTGCTAGTGGTTTGGACAGGGGCTACGAGCAGTACTTC.

The chain couples TRBV13 to TRBJ2-7; possible D gene TRBD2, 6 bases. Deletions cut 0 bases from V and 0 bases from J, with 15 bases between. Germline values: CDR1 PRHDT, CDR2 FYEKMQ (reference sequence). There are 17 residues in the CDR3. The CDR3 protein is CASSLGASDQSSYEQYF. DNA of the CDR3: TGTGCCAGCAGCTTAGGAGCTAGCGATCAGAGCTCCTACGAGCAGTACTTC.